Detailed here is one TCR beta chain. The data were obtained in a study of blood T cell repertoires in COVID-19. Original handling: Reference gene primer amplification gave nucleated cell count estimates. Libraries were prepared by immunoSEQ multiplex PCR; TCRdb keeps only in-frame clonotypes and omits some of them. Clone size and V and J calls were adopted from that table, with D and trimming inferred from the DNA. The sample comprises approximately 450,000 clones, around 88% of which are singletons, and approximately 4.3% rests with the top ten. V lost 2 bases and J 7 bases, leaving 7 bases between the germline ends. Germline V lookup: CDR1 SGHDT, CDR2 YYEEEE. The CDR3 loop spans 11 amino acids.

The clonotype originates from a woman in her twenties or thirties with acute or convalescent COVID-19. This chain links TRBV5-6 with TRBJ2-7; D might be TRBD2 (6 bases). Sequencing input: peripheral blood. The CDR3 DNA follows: TGTGCCAGCAGCTTACGGGAGGAGCAGTACTTC. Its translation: CASSLREEQYF.